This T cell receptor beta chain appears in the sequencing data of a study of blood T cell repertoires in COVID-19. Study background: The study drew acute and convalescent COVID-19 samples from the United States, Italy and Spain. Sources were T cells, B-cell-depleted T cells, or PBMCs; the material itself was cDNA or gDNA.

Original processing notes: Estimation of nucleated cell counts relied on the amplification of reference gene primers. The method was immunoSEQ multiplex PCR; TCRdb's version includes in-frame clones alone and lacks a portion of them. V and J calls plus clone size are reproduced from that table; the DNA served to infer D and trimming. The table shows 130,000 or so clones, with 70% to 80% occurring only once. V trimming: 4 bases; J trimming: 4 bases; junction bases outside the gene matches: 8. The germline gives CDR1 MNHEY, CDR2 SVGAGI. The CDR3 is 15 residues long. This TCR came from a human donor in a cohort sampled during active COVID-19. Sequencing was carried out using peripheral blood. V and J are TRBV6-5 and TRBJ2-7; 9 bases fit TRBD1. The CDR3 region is CASSSNRDRAYEQYF. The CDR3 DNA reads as TGTGCCAGCAGTTCAAACCGGGACAGGGCTTACGAGCAGTACTTC.